This T cell receptor (beta chain) was obtained from a study of blood T cell repertoires in COVID-19. Per the study methods: Reference gene primer amplification gave nucleated cell count estimates. Sequencing was performed with immunoSEQ multiplex PCR; in TCRdb, only in-frame clones are kept and a portion is missing. The DNA gave D and trimming, while V, J and clone size come from that table. The sample lists about 150,000 clones; around nine tenths were seen once. The germline CDR1 and CDR2 sequences are SGHAT and FQDESV (reference sequence). V shed 2 bases and J shed 6 bases, with 15 bases lying between them. This CDR3 is built from 15 residues.

This clonotype was sampled from a woman aged 65 to 85 with acute or convalescent COVID-19. The gene calls are TRBV11-1 and TRBJ2-3; D is ambiguous. The sequenced material came from peripheral blood. CDR3 in DNA: TGTGCCAGCAGCTTATGGCCCCCGCCTCCGGATACGCAGTATTTT. It encodes CASSLWPPPPDTQYF.